The following is a T cell receptor beta chain sequence with its context. This clonotype showed up many times. Its antigen is unknown. The record has no base qualities; no much larger clone is one base away. Graves' hyperthyroidism was defined as stable when no progression to ophthalmopathy occurred over 18 months of follow-up. Hyperthyroidism patients were aged 18 to 65 years and newly diagnosed, with disease duration of less than 2 months. Any patient with an uncontrolled infection, another autoimmune disease, pregnancy or lactation was excluded. Diagnoses relied on clinical symptoms, serum thyroxine and TRAb, thyroid ultrasound and orbital computed tomography. Ficoll-Paque density gradient centrifugation was used to isolate PBMCs from approximately 10 ml of fresh peripheral blood. Trizol reagent was used to extract total RNA, and RNA quality was then checked on an Agilent 2100 Bioanalyzer. This entry comes from a study of T cells in Graves' hyperthyroidism and ophthalmopathy (dated by TCRdb to between 2018 and 2021). Looking at the study overall: Peripheral blood was collected at initial diagnosis, before any treatment. TCR V-J signatures able to tell the groups apart were searched for in a discovery cohort of more than 90 patients, of whom more than 40 had Graves' ophthalmopathy and under 65 had stable Graves' hyperthyroidism. In about 6 Graves' hyperthyroidism patients, the study also compared T-cell repertoires from thyroid tissue with T-cell repertoires from blood. According to the paper, TCR Vbeta CDR3 sequencing was carried out on around 140 peripheral blood samples, which came from about 45 ophthalmopathy, around 74 hyperthyroidism and about 17 progressor patients. The roughly 100 discovery patients were divided at random into training and test sets in a 7:3 ratio. After blood sampling, hyperthyroidism patients were treated with methimazole at a starting dose of 30 mg daily, and ophthalmopathy patients were treated with high-dose intravenous methylprednisolone. Prospective prediction of ophthalmopathy was tested in an independent validation cohort of 18 to 20 hyperthyroidism patients and around 16 patients who later progressed to ophthalmopathy.

Relative to germline, V is 0 bases shorter and J is 4 bases shorter, with 20 bases between their ends. As encoded in the germline V gene, CDR1 is SGHRS while CDR2 is YFSETQ. The CDR3 goes from the cysteine to the phenylalanine over 19 residues. Only the CDR3 DNA is retained, 57 bases long and in frame from the first base. Results the study describes overall, beyond this receptor: Most expanded thyroid clonotypes (frequency above 0.001) were also detected in blood, a finding suggesting that blood repertoires may reflect thyroid immune responses. No statistical method was used to set the sample size in advance, and investigators knew the group allocation. A 13 V-J signature model separated ophthalmopathy from stable hyperthyroidism, with approximately 86% sensitivity and about 81% specificity in cross-validation and 80%/75% in testing. During validation, the model predicted progression to ophthalmopathy a median of about 5.9 months ahead of onset, with around 70% sensitivity and more than 72% specificity.

The TCR beta CDR3 regions were amplified from the RNA transcripts. A first-round RT-PCR of the TCR CDR3 used the HTBI primer set with the Qiagen OneStep RT-PCR kit. Libraries were constructed in a second round of multiplex PCR, after which size selection and purification were carried out. Sequencing of the libraries was done on an Illumina HiSeq2000 using paired-end 100 bp reads. The study's own analysis went as follows. SOAPnuke was used to process the raw data, throwing out any read that contained adapters or uncalled bases, had a mean Phred below 15, or lacked an exact constant-primer or identifier match. High-quality paired reads were merged using COPE v1.2.5, and each unique nucleotide sequence was defined as a clonotype. Clonotypes were aligned to IMGT TRBV, TRBD and TRBJ reference segments using MiTCR v1.1. The analysis was restricted to V-J combinations with a frequency above 0.0001, which together covered 99% to 99.2% of the repertoires. The TCS score was defined as F50 (clonal expansion) divided by E x V (chaos), with BLOSUM62-based TCRdist calculated between CDR3 peptides within each V-J. Welch's t-statistics and random forest reduced 514 V-J features to fewer than 15, which were used in a naive Bayes classifier (R e1071). TCRdb redid the processing of the public reads, applying fastp at Q25 and MiXCR, and retained in-frame beta chains. Rows with one shared CDR3 protein collapse into an entry with the most common genes and DNA. The V and J calls follow TCRdb's processing rather than the paper's. The sample includes around 420,000 distinct CDR3 sequences, with around a sixth observed a single time. The leading ten clones occupy roughly 7.7% of the sample.

This TCR was sampled from a woman under 30 with Graves' hyperthyroidism. The chain is assembled from TRBV5-1 and TRBJ2-6, with TRBD1 tentatively as D gene (5 bases match). Sequenced input: blood. The DNA is as follows: TGCGCCAGCAGCTTGGTTGGGGCAGCACAAAGTCTGGGGGCCAACGTCCTGACTTTC. Translated, it gives CASSLVGAAQSLGANVLTF.